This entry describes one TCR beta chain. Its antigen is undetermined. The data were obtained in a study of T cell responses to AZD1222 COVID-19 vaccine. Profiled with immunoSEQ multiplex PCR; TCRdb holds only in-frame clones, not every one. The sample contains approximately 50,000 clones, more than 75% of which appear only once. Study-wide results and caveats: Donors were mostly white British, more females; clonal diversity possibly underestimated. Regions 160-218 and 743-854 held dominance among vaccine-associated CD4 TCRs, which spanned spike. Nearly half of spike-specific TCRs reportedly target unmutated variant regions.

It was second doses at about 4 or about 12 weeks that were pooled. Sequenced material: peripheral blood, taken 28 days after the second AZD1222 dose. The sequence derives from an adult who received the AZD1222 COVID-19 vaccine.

The CDR3 loop is CASSPYRGSGELFF. In DNA form, the CDR3 reads TGTGCCAGCAGTCCCTACAGGGGGTCCGGGGAGCTGTTTTTT. J is TRBJ2-2 and V is TRBV28; 8 nucleotides match TRBD1. Germline trimming cut 5 bases from V and 6 bases from J; bases unmatched to any gene: 5. CDR1 and CDR2 from the germline V gene are MDHEN and SYDVKM. The CDR3 totals 14 residues.